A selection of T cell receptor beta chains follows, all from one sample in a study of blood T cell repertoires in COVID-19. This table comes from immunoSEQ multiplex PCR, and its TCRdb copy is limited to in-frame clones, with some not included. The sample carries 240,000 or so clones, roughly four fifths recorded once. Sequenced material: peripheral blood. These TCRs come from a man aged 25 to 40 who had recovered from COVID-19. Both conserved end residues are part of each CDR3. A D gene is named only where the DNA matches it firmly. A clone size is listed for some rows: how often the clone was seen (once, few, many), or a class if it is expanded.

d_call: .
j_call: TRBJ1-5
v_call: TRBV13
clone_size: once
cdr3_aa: CASSLEGQPQHF
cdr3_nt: TGTGCCAGCAGCTTGGAGGGACAGCCCCAGCATTTT

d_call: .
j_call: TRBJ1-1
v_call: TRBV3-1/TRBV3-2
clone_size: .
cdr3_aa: CASSQVAGNTEAFF
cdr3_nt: TGTGCCAGCAGCCAAGTCGCAGGGAACACTGAAGCTTTCTTT

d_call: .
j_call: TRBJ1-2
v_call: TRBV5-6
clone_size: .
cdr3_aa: CASRRDRYYGYTF
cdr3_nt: TGTGCCAGCAGAAGAGACAGGTACTATGGCTACACCTTC

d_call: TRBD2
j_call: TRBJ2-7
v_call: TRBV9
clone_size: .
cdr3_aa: CASAPGGGGIYEQYF
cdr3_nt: TGTGCCAGCGCCCCCGGTGGGGGGGGAATATACGAGCAGTACTTC

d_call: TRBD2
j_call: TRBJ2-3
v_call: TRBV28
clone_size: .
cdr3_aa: CASSLFGGAGGFTDTQYF
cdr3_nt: TGTGCCAGCAGTTTATTTGGCGGAGCGGGGGGGTTCACAGATACGCAGTATTTT

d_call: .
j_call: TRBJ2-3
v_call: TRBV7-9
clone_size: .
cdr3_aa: CASSTRAGNTDTQYF
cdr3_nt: TGTGCCAGCAGCACCAGGGCGGGGAACACAGATACGCAGTATTTT

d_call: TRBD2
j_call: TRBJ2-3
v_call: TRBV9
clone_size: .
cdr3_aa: CASSPSGGAADTQYF
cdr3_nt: TGTGCCAGCAGCCCAAGCGGGGGGGCGGCTGATACGCAGTATTTT

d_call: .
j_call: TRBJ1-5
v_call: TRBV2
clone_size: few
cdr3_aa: CASRPEDQPQHF
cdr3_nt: TGTGCCAGCCGGCCAGAGGATCAGCCCCAGCATTTT

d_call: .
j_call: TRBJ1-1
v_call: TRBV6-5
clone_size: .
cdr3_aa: CASSYIGEENTEAFF
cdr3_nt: TGTGCCAGCAGTTACATCGGGGAGGAGAACACTGAAGCTTTCTTT

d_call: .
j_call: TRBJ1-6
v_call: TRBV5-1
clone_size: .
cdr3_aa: CASSAVASVDSPLHF
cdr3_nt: TGCGCCAGCAGCGCCGTAGCCAGTGTGGATTCACCCCTCCACTTT

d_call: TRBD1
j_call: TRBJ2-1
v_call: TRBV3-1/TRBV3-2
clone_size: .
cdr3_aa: CASSWDRGIWNEQFF
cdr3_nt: TGTGCCAGCAGCTGGGACAGGGGTATTTGGAATGAGCAGTTCTTC

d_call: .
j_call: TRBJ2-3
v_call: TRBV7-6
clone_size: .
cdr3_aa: CASSFRVSPADTQYF
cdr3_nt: TGTGCCAGCAGCTTCAGGGTTAGCCCTGCAGATACGCAGTATTTT

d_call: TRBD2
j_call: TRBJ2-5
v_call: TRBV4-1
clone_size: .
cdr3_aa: CASSQGTRKQETQYF
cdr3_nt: TGCGCCAGCAGCCAAGGGACTAGAAAGCAAGAGACCCAGTACTTC

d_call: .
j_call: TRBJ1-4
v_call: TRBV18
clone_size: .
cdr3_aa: CASSEGPPNEKLFF
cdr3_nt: TGTGCCAGCTCGGAGGGCCCCCCTAATGAAAAACTGTTTTTT

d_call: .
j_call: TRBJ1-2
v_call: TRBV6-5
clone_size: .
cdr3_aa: CASRVSVDYGYTF
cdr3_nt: TGTGCCAGCAGAGTGTCAGTGGACTATGGCTACACCTTC